One sample yielded the 12 T cell receptor beta chains listed below, sequenced in a study of cytotoxic CD8 clonotypes in ibrutinib-treated CLL. The assay was immunoSEQ multiplex PCR, and TCRdb's table has in-frame clones only and misses some. Of under 150,000 clones listed, 80% are singletons. The sequenced sample was PBMCs, obtained after 36 months of ibrutinib treatment. These receptors originate from a human donor with chronic lymphocytic leukemia.

In this sample, this clone turned up once. V usage is TRBV5-1 and J usage is TRBJ2-5; TRBD2 aligns across 12 bases. Germline values: CDR1 SGHRS, CDR2 YFSETQ. This CDR3 spans 16 amino acids. The J segment lost 4 bases and the V segment lost 4 bases, leaving 8 bases of the junction unmatched. In DNA form, the CDR3 reads TGCGCCAGCAGCCAAGGACTAGCGGGATCGAGAGAGACCCAGTACTTC. Protein sequence: CASSQGLAGSRETQYF.

The V and J genes are TRBV27 and TRBJ2-7, with TRBD2 matching over 7 bases. The CDR3 loop spans 13 amino acids. The germline V gene has CDR1 MNHEY and CDR2 SMNVEV (reference sequence). The V gene end was trimmed by 5 bases and the J gene end by 3 bases; junction bases not matched to a gene: 4. The DNA of the CDR3 is TGTGCCAGCAGTCGCGGGAGCATCTACGAGCAGTACTTC. Protein product: CASSRGSIYEQYF.

The chain is built from TRBV5-1 and TRBJ2-3, with D tentatively TRBD2 (6 bases). V gave up 3 bases and J gave up 8 bases, with 19 bases separating them. The CDR3 is 15 residues long. From germline, CDR1 is SGHRS and CDR2 YFSETQ. CDR3 in amino acids: CASSWETSTVGTQYF. In DNA form, the CDR3 reads TGCGCCAGCAGCTGGGAGACTAGTACCGTGGGTACGCAGTATTTT.

The chain recombines TRBV5-1 with TRBJ2-3; D unresolved. V lost 4 bases to trimming and J lost 2 bases, with 14 bases between them. Looked up from germline, CDR1 is SGHRS and CDR2 is YFSETQ. The CDR3 covers 15 residues. This CDR3 reads CASSPSPSTTDTQYF. The CDR3 DNA sequence: TGCGCCAGCAGCCCATCTCCTAGTACCACAGATACGCAGTATTTT.

Only a few counts were recorded for this clone. The chain couples TRBV28 to TRBJ2-7, with 9 bases identical to TRBD1. Trimming took 7 bases from V and 4 from J; bases not matched to a gene: 8. The CDR3 consists of 14 residues. In germline, CDR1 is MDHEN, CDR2 SYDVKM. Here the CDR3 DNA reads TGTGCCAGCACCTCGGGGACAGGGTTGTACGAGCAGTACTTC. This gives the protein CASTSGTGLYEQYF.

DNA of the CDR3: TGTGCCAGCAGCGGGCTTGGGACTGAAGCTTTCTTT. Amino acids: CASSGLGTEAFF. This chain uses TRBV6-1 with TRBJ1-1; D unclear. This CDR3 comprises 12 residues. The germline gives CDR1 MNHNS, CDR2 SASEGT. The V and J ends lost 6 bases and 5 bases respectively, with 10 bases between them.

This clone has a single count. Other DNA sequences from this sample encode an identical CDR3 as well. This chain joins TRBV20-1 and TRBJ2-1; perhaps TRBD2 as D (5 bases). V lost 3 bases, J lost 10 bases, and 7 bases lay in between. CDR1 DFQATT and CDR2 SNEGSKA come from the germline V gene (reference sequence). This CDR3 has 10 residues. Here the CDR3 DNA reads TGCAGTGCTAGTCGGGGAGAGCAGTTCTTC. As protein: CSASRGEQFF.

The chain employs TRBV25-1 and TRBJ1-1; TRBD1 might be the D (5 bases). The CDR3 has 15 amino acids. Germline CDR1 MGHDK, CDR2 SYGVNS. V dropped 5 bases and J dropped 11 bases, with 24 bases sitting between them. The CDR3 sequence: CASSPNIRGAALAFF. In nucleotides, the CDR3 is TGTGCCAGCAGTCCTAACATTCGAGGGGCCGCCTTGGCTTTCTTT.

This chain links TRBV5-1 with TRBJ2-3, with D tentatively TRBD1 (5 bases). Germline V gene sequence: CDR1 SGHRS, CDR2 YFSETQ. Trimming cost V 4 bases and J 6 bases, with 6 bases left between them. CDR3 length equals 11 residues. This CDR3 is CASSQGDTQYF. The CDR3 DNA reads as TGCGCCAGCAGCCAGGGTGATACGCAGTATTTT.

This sequence joins TRBV11-1 and TRBJ2-7; unclear D gene. Trimming took 2 bases from V and 0 from J, leaving 8 bases between them. The germline gives CDR1 SGHAT, CDR2 FQDESV (reference sequence). There are 14 residues in the CDR3. The CDR3 nucleotides read TGTGCCAGCAGCTTAAACTGGGCCTCCTACGAGCAGTACTTC. Protein: CASSLNWASYEQYF.

The chain recombines TRBV5-1 with TRBJ1-3; tentatively, D is TRBD1 (5 bases). V lost 0 bases, J lost 2 bases, and 6 bases lay in between. The CDR3 consists of 14 residues. Germline V gene sequence: CDR1 SGHRS, CDR2 YFSETQ. The CDR3 loop is CASSLATAGNTIYF. The CDR3 DNA reads as TGCGCCAGCAGCTTGGCGACAGCTGGAAACACCATATATTTT.

Here the CDR3 reads CASSHRTGNQPQHF. DNA of the CDR3: TGTGCCAGCAGCCATCGGACAGGGAATCAGCCCCAGCATTTT. V is TRBV4-2 and J is TRBJ1-5; TRBD1 matches at 8 bases. The CDR3 totals 14 residues. The V segment lost 3 bases and the J segment 4 bases; nucleotides outside the gene matches: 2. Germline V gene sequence: CDR1 LGHNA, CDR2 YNFKEQ.